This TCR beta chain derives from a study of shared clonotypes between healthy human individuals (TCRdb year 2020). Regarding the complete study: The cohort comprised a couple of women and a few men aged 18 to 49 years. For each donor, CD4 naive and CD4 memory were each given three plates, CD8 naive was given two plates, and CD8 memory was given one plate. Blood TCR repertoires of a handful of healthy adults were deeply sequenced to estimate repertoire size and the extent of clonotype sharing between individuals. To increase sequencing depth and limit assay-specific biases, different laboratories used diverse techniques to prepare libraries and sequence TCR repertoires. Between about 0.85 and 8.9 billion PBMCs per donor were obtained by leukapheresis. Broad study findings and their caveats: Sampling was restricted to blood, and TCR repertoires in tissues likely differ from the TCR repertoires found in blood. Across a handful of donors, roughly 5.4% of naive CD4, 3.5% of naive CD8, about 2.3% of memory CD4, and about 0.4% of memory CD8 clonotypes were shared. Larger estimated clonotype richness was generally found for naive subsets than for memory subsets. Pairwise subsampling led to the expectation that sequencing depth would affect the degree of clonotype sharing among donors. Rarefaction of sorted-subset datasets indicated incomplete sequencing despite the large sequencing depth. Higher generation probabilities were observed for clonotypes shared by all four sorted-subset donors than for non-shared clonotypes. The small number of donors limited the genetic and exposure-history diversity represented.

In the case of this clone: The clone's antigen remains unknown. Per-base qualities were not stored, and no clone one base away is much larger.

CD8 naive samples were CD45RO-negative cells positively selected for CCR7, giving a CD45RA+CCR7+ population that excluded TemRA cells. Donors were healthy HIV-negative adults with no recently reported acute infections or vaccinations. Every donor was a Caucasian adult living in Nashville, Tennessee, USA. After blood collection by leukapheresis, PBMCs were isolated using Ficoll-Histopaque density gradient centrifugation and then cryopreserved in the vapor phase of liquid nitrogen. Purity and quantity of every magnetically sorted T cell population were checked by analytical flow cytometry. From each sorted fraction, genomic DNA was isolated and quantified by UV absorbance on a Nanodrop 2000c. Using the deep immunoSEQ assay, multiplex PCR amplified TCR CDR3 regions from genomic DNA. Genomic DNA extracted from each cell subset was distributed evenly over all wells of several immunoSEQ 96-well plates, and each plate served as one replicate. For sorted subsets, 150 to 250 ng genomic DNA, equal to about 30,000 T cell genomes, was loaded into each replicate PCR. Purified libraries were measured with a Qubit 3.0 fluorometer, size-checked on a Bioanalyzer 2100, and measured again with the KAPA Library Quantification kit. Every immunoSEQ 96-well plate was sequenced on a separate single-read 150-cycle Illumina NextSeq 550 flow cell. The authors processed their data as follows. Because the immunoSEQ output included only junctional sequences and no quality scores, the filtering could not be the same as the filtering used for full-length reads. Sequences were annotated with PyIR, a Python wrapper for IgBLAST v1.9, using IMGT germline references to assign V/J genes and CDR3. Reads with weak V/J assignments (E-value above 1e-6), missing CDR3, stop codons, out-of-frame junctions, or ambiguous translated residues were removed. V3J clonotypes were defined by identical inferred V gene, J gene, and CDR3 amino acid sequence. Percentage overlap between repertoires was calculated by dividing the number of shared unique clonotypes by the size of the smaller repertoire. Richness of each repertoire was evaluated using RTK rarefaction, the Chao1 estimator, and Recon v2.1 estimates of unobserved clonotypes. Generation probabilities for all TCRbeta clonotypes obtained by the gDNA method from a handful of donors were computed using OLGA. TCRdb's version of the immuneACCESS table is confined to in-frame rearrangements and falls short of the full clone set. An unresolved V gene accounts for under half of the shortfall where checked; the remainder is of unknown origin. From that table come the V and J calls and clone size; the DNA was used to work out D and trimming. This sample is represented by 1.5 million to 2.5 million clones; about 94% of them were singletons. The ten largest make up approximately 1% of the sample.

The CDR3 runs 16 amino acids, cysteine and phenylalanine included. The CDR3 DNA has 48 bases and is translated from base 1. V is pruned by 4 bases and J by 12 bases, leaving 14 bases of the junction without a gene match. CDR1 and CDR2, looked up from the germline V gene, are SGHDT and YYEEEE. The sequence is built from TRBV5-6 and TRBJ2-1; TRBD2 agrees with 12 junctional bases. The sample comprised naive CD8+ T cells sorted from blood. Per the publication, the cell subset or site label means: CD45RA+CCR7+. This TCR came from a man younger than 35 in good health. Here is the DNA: TGTGCCAGCAGCCAAGAAATGGGACTAGCGGGCCCGAGGCAGTTCTTC. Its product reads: CASSQEMGLAGPRQFF.